These 25 T cell receptor beta chains share one sample of origin, sequenced in a study of blood T cell repertoires in COVID-19 (dated by TCRdb to 2020 to 2021). Library creation used the immunoSEQ multiplex PCR assay. In its TCRdb copy, this immuneACCESS table keeps in-frame sequences only and misses some clones. Where compared with another copy, unresolved V genes explain less than half of these, and the others have no known cause. This sample is represented by just over 300,000 clones; about 87% of them were singletons. The biggest ten clones account for around 9% of the sample. The specimen was PBMCs or T cells enriched from blood (not recorded which). The receptors stem from a woman younger than 30 who had recovered from COVID-19.

V usage is TRBV6-1 and J usage is TRBJ1-2, with 8 nucleotides matching TRBD1. The V gene's germline CDR1 is MNHNS and CDR2 SASEGT. This CDR3 comprises 14 residues. The J segment lost 8 bases and the V segment lost 2 bases, leaving 7 bases of the junction unmatched. The CDR3 sequence: CASSEPGQAVGYTF. The DNA for the CDR3 is TGTGCCAGCAGTGAACCGGGACAGGCGGTAGGCTACACCTTC.

The gene calls are TRBV9 and TRBJ2-1, with 11 bases that match TRBD2. The CDR3 is made up of 15 amino acids. The V segment lost 4 bases and the J segment 9 bases; nucleotides outside the gene matches: 9. CDR1 is SGDLS and CDR2 is YYNGEE in the germline V gene. The CDR3 reads CASSTTSGSFPEQFF. CDR3 DNA: TGTGCCAGCAGCACCACTAGCGGGAGTTTTCCTGAGCAGTTCTTC.

This chain uses TRBV2 with TRBJ2-6; possible D gene TRBD1, 6 bases. This CDR3 is built from 14 residues. Trimming cost V 7 bases and J 0 bases, with 7 bases left between them. Germline CDR1 reads SNHLY; CDR2 reads FYNNEI. CDR3 coding DNA: TGTGCCAGCACCAGGGGCTCTGGGGCCAACGTCCTGACTTTC. Amino acids: CASTRGSGANVLTF.

This chain uses TRBV20-1 with TRBJ1-2, with D tentatively TRBD1 (6 bases). CDR3 length: 10 residues. Germline CDR1 is DFQATT and CDR2 is SNEGSKA (reference sequence). V lost 5 bases and J 7 bases, leaving 8 bases between the germline ends. CDR3 in amino acids: CSAYRAGYTF. The CDR3 DNA follows: TGCAGTGCTTACAGGGCTGGCTACACCTTC.

The V gene is TRBV29-1, the J gene TRBJ1-5, with 10 bases lining up with TRBD1. Germline CDR1 SQVTM, CDR2 ANQGSEA. The J segment lost 5 bases and the V segment lost 5 bases, leaving 3 bases of the junction unmatched. The CDR3 loop spans 13 amino acids. In DNA, the CDR3 is TGCAGCGTTCAAGGACAGGGGGATCAGCCCCAGCATTTT. The encoded protein is CSVQGQGDQPQHF.

This clone was detected only once. Other DNA sequences of this sample code for an identical CDR3. The J gene is TRBJ2-3, the V gene TRBV4-3; no firm D call. In germline, CDR1 is LGHNA, CDR2 YSLEER. The CDR3 sequence is 13 residues long. The V and J ends lost 4 bases and 1 base respectively, with 6 bases between them. The CDR3 is CASSPVGTDTQYF. CDR3 DNA sequence: TGCGCCAGCAGCCCGGTGGGCACAGATACGCAGTATTTT.

The rearrangement uses TRBV3-1 (or the pseudogene TRBV3-2) and TRBJ1-5; D unresolved. CDR3 length equals 13 residues. V was shortened by 4 bases and J by 2 bases, with 6 bases between the two germline ends. Germline CDR1 LGHDT, CDR2 YNNKEL (reference sequence). CDR3 sequence: CASSPSRNQPQHF. The CDR3 nucleotides are TGTGCCAGCAGCCCCTCCCGCAATCAGCCCCAGCATTTT.

This clone was found once. The rearrangement uses TRBV2 and TRBJ1-1; no reliable D call. This CDR3 comprises 13 residues. The germline V gene has CDR1 SNHLY and CDR2 FYNNEI. Trimming removed 7 bases from V and 8 bases from J, with 17 bases in between. This CDR3 reads CASTPGSGGEAFF. The CDR3 DNA is TGTGCCAGCACTCCTGGGAGCGGCGGAGAAGCTTTCTTT.

This clone was recorded only once. This rearrangement joins TRBV7-9 to TRBJ1-2; no firm D call. CDR1 and CDR2 (germline): SEHNR, FQNEAQ (reference sequence). V was shortened by 6 bases and J by 3 bases, with 14 bases between the two germline ends. The CDR3 is made up of 14 amino acids. For the CDR3, the DNA is TGTGCCAGCAGATCCGCGGCCGGCTACTATGGCTACACCTTC. This codes for CASRSAAGYYGYTF.

The gene calls are TRBV5-6 and TRBJ2-2, with 11 bases that match TRBD2. V dropped 0 bases and J dropped 6; count of bases not matched to a gene: 4. From germline, CDR1 is SGHDT and CDR2 YYEEEE. CDR3 length equals 16 residues. The CDR3 DNA reads as TGTGCCAGCAGCTTGGGGGGACTAGCGGTGGCCGGGGAGCTGTTTTTT. Residues: CASSLGGLAVAGELFF.

This clone turned up a few times. This chain joins TRBV5-1 and TRBJ2-2, with D tentatively TRBD2 (6 bases). The CDR3 sequence is 14 residues long. Germline V gene data show CDR1 as SGHRS and CDR2 as YFSETQ. V lost 1 base and J 5 bases, leaving 9 bases between the germline ends. CDR3 protein: CASSLLRGTGELFF. CDR3 coding DNA: TGCGCCAGCAGCTTGCTTCGGGGGACCGGGGAGCTGTTTTTT.

The chain recombines TRBV12-5 with TRBJ1-5, with TRBD1 matching 8 bases. V shed 5 bases and J 0 bases; nucleotides not matched to a gene: 9. The CDR3 totals 17 residues. Germline loops: CDR1 LGHNT, CDR2 FRNRAP. The CDR3 here is CASGNPGGRNSNQPQHF. CDR3 in DNA: TGTGCTAGTGGTAACCCAGGGGGCCGCAATAGCAATCAGCCCCAGCATTTT.

The CDR3 nucleotides read TGCGCCAGCAGCCACGGAGGAGATCAGCCCCAGCATTTT. This encodes CASSHGGDQPQHF. This sequence joins TRBV4-1 and TRBJ1-5; D unclear. The CDR3 covers 13 residues. Per the germline V gene, CDR1 is MGHRA and CDR2 is YSYEKL. The V end was cut by 3 bases, the J end by 5 bases, with 8 bases between.

The chain carries TRBV5-1 and TRBJ1-1; D unclear. Germline V gives CDR1 SGHRS, CDR2 YFSETQ. Between the trimmed V and J ends, which lost 3 bases and 0 bases, there was a span of 12 bases. The CDR3 contains 15 residues. CDR3 nucleotides: TGCGCCAGCAGCTCCGACATAAGAATGAACACTGAAGCTTTCTTT. Protein: CASSSDIRMNTEAFF.

This chain links TRBV2 with TRBJ1-5; D perhaps matches TRBD1 (5 bases). This CDR3 comprises 15 residues. Germline V gives CDR1 SNHLY, CDR2 FYNNEI. Trimming shortened V by 6 bases and J by 1 base, and 13 bases separated the two germline ends. The chain's CDR3 is CASRVGRGSNQPQHF. The CDR3 DNA is TGTGCCAGCAGAGTAGGGAGGGGCAGCAATCAGCCCCAGCATTTT.

This clone came up once. V usage is TRBV19 and J usage is TRBJ1-2; D is possibly TRBD1 (5 bases). Trimming cost V 3 bases and J 4 bases, with 15 bases left between them. CDR1 and CDR2 from the germline V gene are LNHDA and SQIVND (reference sequence). The length of the CDR3 is 15 residues. The CDR3 loop is CASSIRPGRIYGYTF. The CDR3, as DNA: TGTGCCAGTAGTATCAGACCAGGGAGGATCTATGGCTACACCTTC. The full variable domain, rest sourced from reference TRBV19 and TRBJ1-2, is DGGITQSPKYLFRKEGQNVTLSCEQNLNHDAMYWYRQDPGQGLRLIYYSQIVNDFQKGDIAEGYSVSREKKESFPLTVTSAQKNPTAFYLCASSIRPGRIYGYTFGSGTRLTVV.

The genes are TRBV19 and TRBJ2-7; 12 bases align to TRBD1. J gave up 5 bases and V 5 bases, and 7 bases lay outside the gene matches. This CDR3 is 15 amino acids long. Germline values: CDR1 LNHDA, CDR2 SQIVND (reference sequence). CDR3 loop: CASSLNRDRGHEQYF. DNA of the CDR3: TGTGCCAGTAGTCTAAACCGGGACAGGGGGCACGAGCAGTACTTC.

The rearrangement uses TRBV4-3 and TRBJ2-7; tentative D call: TRBD1 (6 bases). V shed 1 base and J shed 2 bases, with 21 bases lying between them. CDR3 size: 18 residues. Germline CDR1 is LGHNA and CDR2 is YSLEER. CDR3 in amino acids: CASSQVERDKTHTYEQYF. The CDR3 DNA is TGCGCCAGCAGCCAAGTCGAAAGGGACAAAACCCACACCTACGAGCAGTACTTC.

The rearrangement links TRBV5-6 to TRBJ2-3, with TRBD2 identical over 7 bases. Losses at the gene ends were 3 bases for V and 4 bases for J; bases not matched to a gene: 14. In germline, CDR1 is SGHDT, CDR2 YYEEEE. This CDR3 is 17 amino acids long. The CDR3: CASSSPFRGREADTQYF. As DNA, the CDR3 is TGTGCCAGCAGCTCCCCATTTCGGGGGAGGGAAGCAGATACGCAGTATTTT.

With regard to this clone: Other DNA sequences of this sample code for an identical CDR3. The chain joins TRBV7-2 to TRBJ2-7; 7 nucleotides match TRBD2. The CDR3 extends over 14 amino acids. CDR1 SGHTA and CDR2 FQGNSA come from the germline V gene. Unmatched junction bases numbered 1, after V lost 0 bases and J lost 2 bases. CDR3: CASSLAGGPYEQYF. The CDR3 DNA sequence: TGTGCCAGCAGCTTAGCGGGAGGGCCCTACGAGCAGTACTTC.

The chain joins TRBV5-4 to TRBJ2-1; TRBD1 might be the D (6 bases). This CDR3 region has 16 residues. The ends were cut back, 2 bases at V and 4 bases at J, with 16 bases in the middle. Per the germline V gene, CDR1 is SGHNT and CDR2 is YYREEE (reference sequence). CDR3 DNA sequence: TGTGCCAGCAGCTTTCACACAGGGCCACCATACAATGAGCAGTTCTTC. Its translation is CASSFHTGPPYNEQFF.

The rearrangement joins TRBV4-2 to TRBJ1-6, with D unresolved. Trimming pared 4 bases from V and 3 bases from J, leaving 13 bases between. Germline CDR1 and CDR2: LGHNA and YNFKEQ. The CDR3 runs to 16 residues. DNA of the CDR3: TGTGCCAGCAGCCCAGCCCCAGGAAACTATAATTCACCCCTCCACTTT. This translates into CASSPAPGNYNSPLHF.

This chain connects TRBV7-6 to TRBJ2-7, with 8 positions matching TRBD1. Germline assignment: CDR1 SGHVS and CDR2 FNYEAQ. The CDR3 runs to 14 residues. Trimming removed 5 bases from V and 5 bases from J; junction bases left unmatched: 8. Here the CDR3 DNA reads TGTGCCAGCAGCCACGGACAGGGTGGTCACGAGCAGTACTTC. Residues: CASSHGQGGHEQYF. Complete variable domain (other parts from reference TRBV7-6 and TRBJ2-7): GAGVSQSPRYKVTKRGQDVALRCDPISGHVSLYWYRQALGQGPEFLTYFNYEAQQDKSGLPNDRFSAERPEGSISTLTIQRTEQRDSAMYRCASSHGQGGHEQYFGPGTRLTVT.

V gene TRBV4-2 combines with J gene TRBJ1-4, with 8 positions matching TRBD1. The CDR3 totals 14 residues. From germline, CDR1 is LGHNA and CDR2 YNFKEQ. The V gene end was trimmed by 5 bases and the J gene end by 7 bases; junction bases not matched to a gene: 6. The CDR3 DNA is TGTGCCAGCAGCGACGGACAGGGACGTGAAAAACTGTTTTTT. Amino acid sequence: CASSDGQGREKLFF.

CDR3 region: CASSQAQQGGHEKLFF. The CDR3 nucleotides are TGTGCCAGCAGCCAAGCTCAACAGGGTGGGCATGAAAAACTGTTTTTT. The rearrangement links TRBV3-1 (or the pseudogene TRBV3-2) to TRBJ1-4, with a tentative D call TRBD1 (6 bases). With 1 base removed from V and 6 bases from J, the gap between germline ends came to 15 bases. CDR3 length: 16 amino acids. From germline, CDR1 is LGHDT and CDR2 YNNKEL (reference sequence).